This record concerns one T cell receptor (beta chain) sequence. These data are taken from a study of T-cell memory formation after mild COVID-19. MiXCR, applied by TCRdb to the 5' RACE reads, yields one record per CDR3 protein. The repertoire has a few hundred thousand distinct CDR3 sequences, about 16% of them found once; the top ten carry roughly a fifth. Trimming removed 5 bases from V and 2 bases from J; junction bases left unmatched: 2. Germline V gene data show CDR1 as SEHNR and CDR2 as FQNEAQ (reference sequence). This CDR3 region has 14 residues. The source of this sequence is a man between 18 and 29 years old who had mild COVID-19 (a few samples of this study predate the infection). Cell type and time point are not known. The rearrangement uses TRBV7-9 and TRBJ1-5; 8 bases match TRBD1. Specimen: PBMCs or a T cell subset sorted from them (not recorded which). The CDR3 bases are TGTGCCAGCAGCGACAGGGGTCGCAATCAGCCCCAGCATTTT. Translating gives CASSDRGRNQPQHF.